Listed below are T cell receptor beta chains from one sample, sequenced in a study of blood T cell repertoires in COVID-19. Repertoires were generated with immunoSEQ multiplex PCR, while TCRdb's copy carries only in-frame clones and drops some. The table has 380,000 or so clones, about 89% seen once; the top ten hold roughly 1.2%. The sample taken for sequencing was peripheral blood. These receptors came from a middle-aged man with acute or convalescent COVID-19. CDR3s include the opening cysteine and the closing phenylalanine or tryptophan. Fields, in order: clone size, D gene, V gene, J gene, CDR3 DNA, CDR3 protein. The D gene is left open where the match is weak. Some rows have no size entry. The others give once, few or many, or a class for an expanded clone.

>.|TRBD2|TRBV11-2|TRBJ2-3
TGTGCCAGCAGCTTAGCGCCCACTAGCGGGACCACAGATACGCAGTATTTT
CASSLAPTSGTTDTQYF
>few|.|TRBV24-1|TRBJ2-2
TGTGCCACCAGTGTGTTAATATTGACTAGTTCGATTCTCCGGTCCGGGGAGCTGTTTTTT
CATSVLILTSSILRSGELFF
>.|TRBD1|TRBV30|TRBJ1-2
TGTGCCTGGGGACAGGGCGGGTTTGGCTACACCTTC
CAWGQGGFGYTF
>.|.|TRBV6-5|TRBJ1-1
TGTGCCAGCCGAACGCGGGGGGCGGGAACCTCTGAAGCTTTCTTT
CASRTRGAGTSEAFF
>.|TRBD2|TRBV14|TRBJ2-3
TGTGCCAGCAGCCAAGTAGCGGGGGCCACAGATACGCAGTATTTT
CASSQVAGATDTQYF
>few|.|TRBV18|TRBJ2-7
TGTGCCAGCTCACCGGGGCTTACCTACGAGCAGTACTTC
CASSPGLTYEQYF
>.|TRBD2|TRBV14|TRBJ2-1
TGTGCCAGCAGCCAAGTCATACGGGGGGGACAGTTCTTC
CASSQVIRGGQFF
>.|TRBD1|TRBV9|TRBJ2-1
TGTGCCAGCAGCGTAACGGGACAGGGGGATGAGCAGTTCTTC
CASSVTGQGDEQFF
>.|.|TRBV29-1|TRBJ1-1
TGCAGCGTCGACACCAGGACGGGGTACACTGAAGCTTTCTTT
CSVDTRTGYTEAFF
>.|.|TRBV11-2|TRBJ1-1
TGTGCCAGCAGCTTAGGGCAGGGTCTGAACACTGAAGCTTTCTTT
CASSLGQGLNTEAFF
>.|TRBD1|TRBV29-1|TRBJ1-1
TGCAGCGTTATCCCGACAGGGGGCACTGAAGCTTTCTTT
CSVIPTGGTEAFF
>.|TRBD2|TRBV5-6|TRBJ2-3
TGTGCCAGCAGCGAAACAACTAGCGGGGCCACAGATACGCAGTATTTT
CASSETTSGATDTQYF
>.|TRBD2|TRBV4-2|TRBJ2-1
TGTGCCAGCAGCCCTAGCGGGAGGGCCGACAATGAGCAGTTCTTC
CASSPSGRADNEQFF
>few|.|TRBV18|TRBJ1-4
TGTGCCAGCTCACCAACGGCTACAGCTAATGAAAAACTGTTTTTT
CASSPTATANEKLFF
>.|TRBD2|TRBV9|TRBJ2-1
TGTGCCAGCAGCGAGAGCGGGAGCTCCTACAATGAGCAGTTCTTC
CASSESGSSYNEQFF
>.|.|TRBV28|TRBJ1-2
TGTGCCACCCCGGACAAGGGTCCGGGTCGGGGCTACACCTTC
CATPDKGPGRGYTF
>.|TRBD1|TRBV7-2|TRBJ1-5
TGTGCCAGCAGCCCTAGGGGGACAGCTGATAGCAATCAGCCCCAGCATTTT
CASSPRGTADSNQPQHF
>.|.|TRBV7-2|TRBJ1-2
TGTGCCAGCAACAACCGATTAAGGGGATATGGCTACACCTTC
CASNNRLRGYGYTF
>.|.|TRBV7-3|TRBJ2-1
TGTGCCAGCAGCCAACAGTCGGGGAAGAATGAGCAGTTCTTC
CASSQQSGKNEQFF
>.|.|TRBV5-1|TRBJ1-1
TGCGCCAGCAGCTTGGACAGAGACACTGAAGCTTTCTTT
CASSLDRDTEAFF
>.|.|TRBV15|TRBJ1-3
TGTGCCACCAGCAGAGATCAGGGAAACACCATATATTTT
CATSRDQGNTIYF
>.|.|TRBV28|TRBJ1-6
TGTGCCAGCAGTTTGGCGGGGTTGGAATCACCCCTCCACTTT
CASSLAGLESPLHF
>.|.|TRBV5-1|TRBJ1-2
TGCGCCAGCAGCTTGGCTCTTGAGAGTGGCTACACCTTC
CASSLALESGYTF
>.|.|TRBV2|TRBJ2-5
TGTGCCAGTTACCAAACAGGGTTTCGACAGACCCAGTACTTC
CASYQTGFRQTQYF
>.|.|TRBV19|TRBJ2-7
TGTGCCAGTAGTACCCGCACAGGGTACGCCTACGAGCAGTACTTC
CASSTRTGYAYEQYF